The entry below gives a single T cell receptor (beta chain) sequence along with its context. The antigen is not known. These data belong to a study of identical twins. Notes on the study in general: Low generation-probability sequences were in excess among twin-shared out-of-frame alpha sequences.

TCRdb called the 5' RACE reads again in MiXCR, with one record for every CDR3 protein. Here the sample spans under 500,000 distinct CDR3 sequences, over 11% being singletons. Trimming took off 3 bases at V and 5 bases at J, with 5 bases between the two ends. Per the germline V gene, CDR1 is MNHEY and CDR2 is SMNVEV (reference sequence). This CDR3 contains 12 residues. Healthy Caucasians were all of the donors. These data were also reused for a study on yellow fever vaccine responses in identical twins. This second report adds: It has been reported that, in twins, the vaccine T cell response seemed partly convergent and partly personalized.

This TCR came from a woman aged 18-29 years in good health. This chain uses TRBV27 with TRBJ2-1; D remains ambiguous. The specimen was CD4+ T cells sorted from blood. The CDR3 sequence: CASSFANNEQFF. CDR3 nucleotide sequence: TGTGCCAGCAGTTTTGCGAACAATGAGCAGTTCTTC.